A single sample is the source of the 27 T cell receptor beta chains below, sequenced in a study of blood T cells in healthy people across ages. Combining a sample-barcoded 5' primer with a J-beta primer mix, a second PCR ran for 7 to 11 cycles. TCRdb analysed the 5' RACE reads with MiXCR anew, one entry per CDR3 protein. The sample includes about 780,000 distinct CDR3 sequences, more than 25% of them seen just once. This same sample was also taken into another study, of T cells of mothers and their children.

The sequenced sample was blood. Receptors originate from a boy aged 10-17 years in good health.

V and J are TRBV7-2 and TRBJ2-7; TRBD2 agrees at 12 bases. CDR3 length equals 13 residues. The trim removed 4 bases at V and 9 bases at J, leaving 4 bases unmatched. Germline V gives CDR1 SGHTA, CDR2 FQGNSA. CDR3: CASSSGLAGWQYF. The CDR3 nucleotides are TGTGCCAGCAGCTCAGGACTAGCGGGATGGCAGTACTTC.

This clonotype showed up just a few times. The V call is TRBV5-1, the J call TRBJ1-1; D call uncertain. V was clipped by 4 bases and J by 4 bases, with 14 bases between them. Germline CDR1 is SGHRS and CDR2 is YFSETQ. This CDR3 region has 14 residues. This CDR3 reads CASSEGRAATEAFF. The CDR3 bases are TGCGCCAGCAGCGAAGGTCGGGCGGCCACTGAAGCTTTCTTT. The full variable domain, completed using reference TRBV5-1 and TRBJ1-1, is KAGVTQTPRYLIKTRGQQVTLSCSPISGHRSVSWYQQTPGQGLQFLFEYFSETQRNKGNFPGRFSGRQFSNSRSEMNVSTLELGDSALYLCASSEGRAATEAFFGQGTRLTVV.

This clonotype was detected a few times. This rearrangement joins TRBV18 to TRBJ2-3; 8 nucleotides agree with TRBD2. CDR1 and CDR2 from the germline V gene are KGHSH and LQKENI. V gave up 0 bases and J gave up 1 base; unmatched junction bases: 3. The CDR3 sequence is 16 residues long. The CDR3 DNA reads TGTGCCAGCTCACCACCGGGACTAGAGGGCACAGATACGCAGTATTTT. This translates into CASSPPGLEGTDTQYF.

This clonotype was counted between two and nine times. This sequence joins TRBV12-3 or TRBV12-4 and TRBJ2-1; D unclear. The DNA end favors TRBJ2-7, so the J call may be wrong. The CDR3 runs 15 residues. CDR3 in amino acids: CASSLLMALPYEQYF. CDR3 nucleotides: TGTGCCAGCAGTTTATTAATGGCCCTCCCTTACGAGCAGTACTTC.

This clonotype was detected only a few times. The chain recombines TRBV20-1 with TRBJ2-2, with D uncertain. This CDR3 has 14 residues. Trimming took 3 bases from V and 2 from J, leaving 10 bases between them. From germline, CDR1 is DFQATT and CDR2 SNEGSKA (reference sequence). The CDR3, as DNA: TGCAGTGCTAGTCCCAGGTTAAACACCGGGGAGCTGTTTTTT. Protein sequence: CSASPRLNTGELFF.

V and J are TRBV6-2 or TRBV6-3 and TRBJ2-1; 7 nucleotides line up with TRBD2. The germline V gene encodes CDR1 MNHEY and CDR2 SVGEGT. The CDR3 contains 16 residues. Trimming cost V 0 bases and J 0 bases; bases outside gene matches: 2. The DNA for the CDR3 is TGTGCCAGCAGTTACTCGCCTAGCGGCTCCTACAATGAGCAGTTCTTC. Translated, it gives CASSYSPSGSYNEQFF.

The chain carries TRBV6-5 and TRBJ2-6; possibly TRBD1 for D (5 bases). V was clipped by 0 bases and J by 4 bases, with 10 bases between them. Per the germline V gene, CDR1 is MNHEY and CDR2 is SVGAGI. The CDR3 totals 16 residues. The CDR3 here is CASSYSATAGANVLTF. CDR3 nucleotide sequence: TGTGCCAGCAGTTACTCCGCGACAGCCGGGGCCAACGTCCTGACTTTC.

The gene calls are TRBV2 and TRBJ2-2, with unresolved D. With 0 bases removed from V and 6 bases from J, the gap between germline ends came to 14 bases. The CDR3 has 16 residues. Germline CDR1 reads SNHLY; CDR2 reads FYNNEI. CDR3 amino acids: CASSEALWWFPGELFF. The CDR3 DNA reads as TGTGCCAGCAGTGAAGCGCTGTGGTGGTTCCCCGGGGAGCTGTTTTTT.

This clonotype was recorded a few times. This rearrangement joins TRBV3-1 to TRBJ1-4, with D perhaps TRBD1 (5 bases). Germline lookup yields CDR1 LGHDT and CDR2 YNNKEL (reference sequence). V was cut by 4 bases and J by 7 bases, with 13 bases left in between. The CDR3 has 14 amino acids. CDR3 sequence reads: CASSPRDRSEKLFF. The CDR3 bases are TGTGCCAGCAGCCCACGGGACCGAAGTGAAAAACTGTTTTTT. Using reference TRBV3-1 and TRBJ1-4 for the parts outside the CDR3, the full variable domain is DTAVSQTPKYLVTQMGNDKSIKCEQNLGHDTMYWYKQDSKKFLKIMFSYNNKELIINETVPNRFSPKSPDKAHLNLHINSLELGDSAVYFCASSPRDRSEKLFFGSGTQLSVL.

The gene calls are TRBV7-6 and TRBJ2-1; TRBD1 matches at 8 bases. J lost 0 bases, V lost 3 bases, and 7 bases had no gene match. The V gene's germline CDR1 is SGHVS and CDR2 FNYEAQ. The CDR3 is 17 residues long. The CDR3 region has the DNA TGTGCCAGCAGCTTCATCCAGGGGGCTAGCTCCTACAATGAGCAGTTCTTC. This sequence encodes CASSFIQGASSYNEQFF.

CDR3 loop: CASSVRRDNEQFF. As DNA, the CDR3 is TGTGCCAGCAGCGTAAGGCGGGACAATGAGCAGTTCTTC. The chain has TRBV9 and TRBJ2-1; a possible D gene is TRBD2 (5 bases). This CDR3 contains 13 residues. The germline gives CDR1 SGDLS, CDR2 YYNGEE. Trimming left V 1 base short and J 5 bases short, with 7 bases between. Based on the CDR3 plus reference TRBV9 and TRBJ2-1, the full variable domain is DSGVTQTPKHLITATGQRVTLRCSPRSGDLSVYWYQQSLDQGLQFLIQYYNGEERAKGNILERFSAQQFPDLHSELNLSSLELGDSALYFCASSVRRDNEQFFGPGTRLTVL.

A few counts support this clonotype. The V gene is TRBV18, the J gene TRBJ2-4; tentatively, D is TRBD1 or TRBD2 (5 bases each). CDR1 and CDR2 (germline): KGHSH, LQKENI. V was shortened by 0 bases and J by 3 bases, with 12 bases between the two germline ends. The CDR3 sequence is 16 residues long. The CDR3 loop reads CASSPPRDGDKNIQYF. The CDR3 coding sequence is TGTGCCAGCTCACCACCGAGGGACGGAGACAAAAACATTCAGTACTTC.

The chain recombines TRBV7-9 with TRBJ1-4; D remains ambiguous. Trimming cost V 1 base and J 0 bases, with 12 bases left between them. The CDR3 covers 17 residues. The germline V gene encodes CDR1 SEHNR and CDR2 FQNEAQ (reference sequence). The CDR3 loop reads CASSLGLAFATNEKLFF. CDR3 DNA: TGTGCCAGCAGCTTAGGGTTAGCCTTCGCAACTAATGAAAAACTGTTTTTT.

This clonotype was counted a few times. The CDR3 loop reads CASSEGRSYEQYF. The DNA of the CDR3 is TGTGCCAGCTCCGAGGGCCGGTCCTACGAGCAGTACTTC. The chain uses TRBV12-3 or TRBV12-4 and TRBJ2-7, with a weak D call TRBD2 (5 bases). V shed 8 bases and J shed 1 base, with 12 bases lying between them. This CDR3 has 13 residues.

Many counts were recorded for this clonotype. The chain carries TRBV29-1 and TRBJ2-7, with D maybe TRBD1 (6 bases). Per the germline V gene, CDR1 is SQVTM and CDR2 is ANQGSEA. The V end was cut by 4 bases, the J end by 6 bases, with 13 bases between. This CDR3 region has 12 residues. CDR3 region: CSVGGAGVEQYF. The CDR3 region has the DNA TGCAGCGTTGGAGGGGCAGGGGTCGAGCAGTACTTC.

The rearrangement joins TRBV5-1 to TRBJ1-4; TRBD1 matches 9 bases. V dropped 4 bases and J dropped 7; count of bases not matched to a gene: 17. CDR3 length: 18 amino acids. Per the germline V gene, CDR1 is SGHRS and CDR2 is YFSETQ. CDR3: CASSDSGTGTHLGEKLFF. DNA of the CDR3: TGCGCCAGCAGCGATTCCGGGACAGGGACTCATCTAGGTGAAAAACTGTTTTTT.

A few counts support this clonotype. This chain connects TRBV6-1 to TRBJ2-5; tentatively, D is TRBD1 or TRBD2 (5 bases each). This CDR3 contains 14 residues. Trimming cost V 6 bases and J 1 base, with 12 bases left between them. Germline assignment: CDR1 MNHNS and CDR2 SASEGT. The CDR3 nucleotides are TGTGCCAGCAGGAGAGGGGACCGCCAAGAGACCCAGTACTTC. Amino acid sequence: CASRRGDRQETQYF.

The V gene is TRBV28, the J gene TRBJ2-6, with D perhaps matching TRBD2 (5 bases). Germline V CDR1 and CDR2: MDHEN, SYDVKM. The CDR3 loop spans 16 amino acids. V lost 1 base and J 0 bases, leaving 7 bases between the germline ends. As DNA, the CDR3 is TGTGCCAGCAGTTTATCTGGGAGCTCTGGGGCCAACGTCCTGACTTTC. It encodes CASSLSGSSGANVLTF.

The chain links TRBV6-6 to TRBJ2-3; 7 bases map to TRBD1. The ends lost 5 bases at V and 5 bases at J; junction bases unmatched: 7. CDR3 size: 14 residues. The germline V gene encodes CDR1 MNHNY and CDR2 SVGAGI (reference sequence). The CDR3 here is CASSNRGRGDTQYF. CDR3 sequence (DNA): TGTGCCAGCAGTAACAGGGGAAGAGGAGATACGCAGTATTTT.

The genes are TRBV5-1 and TRBJ1-1; D gene uncertain. The V and J ends lost 2 bases and 1 base respectively, with 9 bases between them. The CDR3 is 14 amino acids. Germline V lookup: CDR1 SGHRS, CDR2 YFSETQ. The CDR3 nucleotides are TGCGCCAGCAGCTTTACGGCCGGGAACACTGAAGCTTTCTTT. Translating gives CASSFTAGNTEAFF.

This clonotype occurred a few times. The rearrangement uses TRBV27 and TRBJ2-5, with 8 bases that match TRBD2. The germline V gene has CDR1 MNHEY and CDR2 SMNVEV (reference sequence). After removal of 6 bases from V and 4 bases from J, the junction contained 10 bases not matched to a gene. The CDR3 totals 15 residues. This CDR3 reads CASSLSGEPVETQYF. The CDR3 region has the DNA TGTGCCAGCAGCCTTAGCGGGGAGCCGGTAGAGACCCAGTACTTC.

The chain joins TRBV9 to TRBJ1-2; unclear D gene. The germline CDR1 and CDR2 sequences are SGDLS and YYNGEE. The V and J ends lost 0 bases and 6 bases respectively, with 18 bases between them. The CDR3 is 16 amino acids. CDR3 residues: CASSVALRGEADGYTF. Here the CDR3 DNA reads TGTGCCAGCAGCGTAGCATTACGGGGAGAGGCGGATGGCTACACCTTC.

This clonotype was observed a few times. One junction end disagrees with the germline gene, perhaps due to a read error. J is TRBJ2-7 and V is TRBV12-3 or TRBV12-4, with D uncertain. The length of the CDR3 is 11 residues. Here the CDR3 reads CAGSSRYEQYF. CDR3 bases: TGTGCCGGCAGTTCTAGGTACGAGCAGTACTTC.

The chain recombines TRBV5-1 with TRBJ2-5; perhaps TRBD1 as D (6 bases). Trimming took off 0 bases at V and 2 bases at J, with 14 bases between the two ends. The CDR3 totals 16 residues. In germline, CDR1 is SGHRS, CDR2 YFSETQ. The CDR3 DNA follows: TGCGCCAGCAGCTTGGCGCAGACAGGTTTGCAAGAGACCCAGTACTTC. It codes for CASSLAQTGLQETQYF.

V is TRBV7-2 and J is TRBJ2-1; TRBD2 agrees at 7 bases. The J segment lost 4 bases and the V segment lost 1 base, leaving 7 bases of the junction unmatched. The CDR3 loop spans 16 amino acids. Germline CDR1 SGHTA, CDR2 FQGNSA. The CDR3 nucleotides read TGTGCCAGCAGCTTAGTTTGGGGGGGGATATACAATGAGCAGTTCTTC. This gives the protein CASSLVWGGIYNEQFF.

The chain recombines TRBV5-1 with TRBJ2-7; TRBD2 aligns across 11 bases. Germline V gene data show CDR1 as SGHRS and CDR2 as YFSETQ. The V segment lost 5 bases and the J segment 0 bases; nucleotides outside the gene matches: 28. The CDR3 is made up of 23 amino acids. For the CDR3, the DNA is TGCGCCAGCAGTCCTGTAGACAGGCCCACCGGGTCTAGCGGGGGGCACAGCTCCTACGAGCAGTACTTC. This codes for CASSPVDRPTGSSGGHSSYEQYF.

The CDR3 is CASSYSDWNTDTQYF. The CDR3 DNA reads as TGTGCCAGCAGTTATAGTGACTGGAACACAGATACGCAGTATTTT. The V and J genes are TRBV6-6 and TRBJ2-3; D is ambiguous. V shed 3 bases and J shed 2 bases, with 12 bases lying between them. The CDR3 has 15 residues. Germline CDR1 reads MNHNY; CDR2 reads SVGAGI (reference sequence).